There are a few counts of the clone carrying this T cell receptor (beta chain). These data come from a study of cytomegalovirus exposure and HLA in healthy donors. There are 14 residues in the CDR3. CDR1 and CDR2 from the germline V gene are SGHAT and FQNNGV. V was cut by 5 bases and J by 8 bases, with 15 bases left in between. The PCR ran on 60 Vbeta and 13 Jbeta primers. This table comes from immunoSEQ multiplex PCR, and its TCRdb copy is limited to in-frame clones, with some not included. The sample contains roughly 150,000 clones, roughly 85% of which appear only once. The origin of this receptor is a man in his forties in good health and CMV-seropositive. Sequencing input: PBMCs. V is TRBV11-2 and J is TRBJ1-4, with D tentatively TRBD1 (6 bases). CDR3 in amino acids: CASSEITGWEKLFF. Here the CDR3 DNA reads TGTGCCAGCAGCGAAATTACAGGGTGGGAAAAACTGTTTTTT.